This T cell receptor beta chain was found in a study of blood T cell repertoires in COVID-19 (dated by TCRdb to about 2020). For the study in its entirety: The collaborator samples originated in the United States, Italy and Spain and spanned the acute and convalescent phases of COVID-19. Where available, HLA class I and class II types were taken from metadata supplied by the sample provider and were not determined by assay-based typing. The material from the prospective study consisted of cDNA or gDNA derived from T cells, B-cell-depleted T cells, or PBMCs. Deeply sampled blood TCRbeta repertoires from subjects exposed to, actively infected with, or recovered from COVID-19 were included in the dataset. A de-identified subject ID, COVID-19 status, age in years and sex were almost always included in the sample metadata. Samples were obtained from the ongoing ImmuneRACE study (first 160 participants) and from about 1,300 subjects provided by 6 global collaborators. The repertoires were released in a freely available public database meant as a resource for research on the immune response to SARS-CoV-2. On the study overall, not on this receptor specifically: Clinical and demographic metadata were provided uncurated, with the amount varying by source and participant.

Turning to this clone: Its target antigen remains unknown. No base quality information exists; no much larger clone differs at one position.

The collaborating institutions used their own protocols to collect whole blood in K2EDTA tubes. For TCRbeta analysis, collaborators shipped samples as frozen whole blood, isolated PBMCs, or DNA extracted from either of those sample types. TCRbeta CDR3 regions were amplified from genomic DNA using the immunoSEQ Assay, a bias-controlled multiplex PCR. Regarding the original processing steps: Nucleated cell counts per sample were estimated from amplification of reference gene primers within the assay. Sequence reads were collapsed and filtered to measure the absolute abundance of every unique TCRbeta CDR3 rearrangement. Productive Simpson clonality was computed per sample as the square root of Simpson's diversity index over productive rearrangements. Entries here come from immuneACCESS through TCRdb and include only in-frame sequences with V and J called. Some clones fail to appear in such tables; in the studies checked, an unresolved V gene covers under half of the shortfall, and the cause of the remainder is unknown. V and J calls plus clone size are reproduced from that table; the DNA served to infer D and trimming. The sample table shows around 30,000 clones, and 90% are seen once. Of the sample, roughly a fifth is held by the ten largest clones.

V was cut back by 0 bases and J by 4 bases, leaving a gap of 17 bases between them. Taken from cysteine to phenylalanine, the CDR3 has 16 residues. The entry retains the CDR3 DNA only, 48 bases that are in frame from base 1. For CDR1 and CDR2, the germline V gene (reference sequence) lists SGHNT and YYREEE. The receptor's source is a man older than 75 with acute or convalescent COVID-19. The sample was peripheral blood. This chain is built from TRBV5-4 and TRBJ2-7, with the D gene not clear enough to name. For the CDR3, the sequence is CASSLASQVDLYEQYF. The nucleotide sequence reads TGTGCCAGCAGCTTGGCGTCCCAGGTTGACCTTTACGAGCAGTACTTC.